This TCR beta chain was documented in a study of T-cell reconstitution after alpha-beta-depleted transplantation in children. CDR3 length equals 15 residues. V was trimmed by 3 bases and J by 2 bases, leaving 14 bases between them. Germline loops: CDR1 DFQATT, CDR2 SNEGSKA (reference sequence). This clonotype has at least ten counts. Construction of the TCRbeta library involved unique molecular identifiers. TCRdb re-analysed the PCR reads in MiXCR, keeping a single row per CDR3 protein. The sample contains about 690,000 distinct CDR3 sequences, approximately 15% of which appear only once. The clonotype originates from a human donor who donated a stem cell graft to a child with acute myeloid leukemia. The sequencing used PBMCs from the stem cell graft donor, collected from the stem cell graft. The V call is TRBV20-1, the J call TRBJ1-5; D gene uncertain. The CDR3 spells CSASSGTARNQPQHF. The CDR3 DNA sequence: TGCAGTGCTAGTTCGGGTACAGCCCGCAATCAGCCCCAGCATTTT.